The T cell receptor (beta chain) described here comes from a study of response to subunit inactivated influenza vaccine. Findings of the study overall: Seasonal influenza vaccination, on each occasion, was suggested by the authors to recruit few new T cells.

This clonotype showed up just a few times. The antigen is unknown. TCRdb independently ran MiXCR on the RT-PCR reads; one entry per CDR3 protein. The sample comprises approximately 500,000 distinct CDR3 sequences, 10% to 15% of which are singletons, and around 13% rests with the top ten. The V gene lost 0 bases and the J gene lost 0 bases, with 11 bases spanning the gap. This CDR3 has 16 residues. The germline V gene has CDR1 SGHRS and CDR2 YFSETQ. Material: PBMCs from blood, obtained roughly 47 days after vaccination. The V call is TRBV5-1, the J call TRBJ2-3, with a possible D match to TRBD2 (5 bases). The receptor comes from a man between 45 and 60 years old who received an inactivated influenza vaccine. The CDR3 here is CASSLGSSPSTDTQYF. The CDR3 bases are TGCGCCAGCAGCTTGGGGTCTAGCCCTAGCACAGATACGCAGTATTTT.